The 27 T cell receptor beta chains presented below share a single source sample, sequenced in a study of response to subunit inactivated influenza vaccine. TCRdb redid the calling of the RT-PCR reads with MiXCR, one entry per CDR3 protein. The table lists about 540,000 distinct CDR3 sequences, 20% to 25% of them singletons, with 2.8% in the top ten. The same specimen was also included in a second study, on T cells expressing NK-cell markers. That report notes: TCR beta cDNA was made by 5'RACE template switching with UMIs.

Sequencing used CD4+ T cells sorted from PBMCs, obtained approximately 13 days after vaccination. The source of these receptors is a man aged 50 or older who received an inactivated influenza vaccine.

This clonotype was recorded a few times. The V and J genes are TRBV7-9 and TRBJ1-2, with D possibly matching TRBD1 (6 bases). The CDR3 is 16 residues long. CDR1 and CDR2 (germline): SEHNR, FQNEAQ (reference sequence). Trimming pared 4 bases from V and 8 bases from J, leaving 23 bases between. The CDR3, as DNA: TGTGCCAGCAGCTCAAGTATCGGGGGGCGAGTTACGGGCTACACCTTC. It codes for CASSSSIGGRVTGYTF.

This clonotype came up many times. The J gene is TRBJ2-7, the V gene TRBV7-2; D uncertain. CDR1 and CDR2 (germline): SGHTA, FQGNSA. V lost 6 bases and J lost 3, with 6 bases in between. The CDR3 totals 11 residues. DNA for the CDR3: TGTGCCAGCAGTCCAAACTACGAGCAGTACTTC. Protein product: CASSPNYEQYF.

This clonotype was counted a few times. V gene TRBV20-1 combines with J gene TRBJ2-5; D ambiguous. CDR1 is DFQATT and CDR2 is SNEGSKA in the germline V gene (reference sequence). This CDR3 is 14 amino acids long. V was pared by 2 bases and J by 5 bases, with 15 bases between. DNA of the CDR3: TGCAGTGCTAGATTTAGAAGGGCCGGGGAGACCCAGTACTTC. This codes for CSARFRRAGETQYF.

The chain links TRBV20-1 to TRBJ2-2; the D gene is possibly TRBD1 (6 bases). This CDR3 contains 17 residues. V was clipped by 0 bases and J by 6 bases, with 20 bases between them. Germline lookup yields CDR1 DFQATT and CDR2 SNEGSKA (reference sequence). CDR3 loop: CSARDSGRGLFSGELFF. The CDR3 coding sequence is TGCAGTGCTAGAGATTCGGGCAGGGGTCTATTTTCCGGGGAGCTGTTTTTT.

This clonotype was counted between two and nine times. V gene TRBV20-1 combines with J gene TRBJ2-1, with D possibly being TRBD2 (6 bases). Germline CDR1 DFQATT, CDR2 SNEGSKA (reference sequence). The CDR3 length is 16 residues. Deletions cut 4 bases from V and 2 bases from J, with 18 bases between. This CDR3 is CSATEFYSGTYNEQFF. The CDR3 nucleotides are TGCAGTGCTACGGAATTTTATAGCGGCACCTACAATGAGCAGTTCTTC.

This clonotype was seen at least ten times. The V call is TRBV5-1, the J call TRBJ2-1, with 7 nucleotides matching TRBD2. V trimming: 2 bases; J trimming: 8 bases; junction bases outside the gene matches: 10. The CDR3 is made up of 15 amino acids. CDR1 is SGHRS and CDR2 is YFSETQ in the germline V gene. The CDR3 DNA is TGCGCCAGCAGCTTCGGGGCGGGAGCTACCGATGAGCAGTTCTTC. Its protein product is CASSFGAGATDEQFF. Using reference TRBV5-1 and TRBJ2-1 for the parts outside the CDR3, the full variable domain is KAGVTQTPRYLIKTRGQQVTLSCSPISGHRSVSWYQQTPGQGLQFLFEYFSETQRNKGNFPGRFSGRQFSNSRSEMNVSTLELGDSALYLCASSFGAGATDEQFFGPGTRLTVL.

A few counts support this clonotype. The rearrangement uses TRBV7-2 and TRBJ2-5; TRBD1 might be the D (6 bases). Germline values: CDR1 SGHTA, CDR2 FQGNSA. The germline V and J ends were trimmed by 5 bases and 5 bases, with 15 bases remaining between them. The CDR3 runs 14 residues. DNA of the CDR3: TGTGCCAGCAGCCGACAGGCCTTAGGGGAGACCCAGTACTTC. Protein sequence: CASSRQALGETQYF.

Only a few counts were recorded for this clonotype. V gene TRBV5-1 combines with J gene TRBJ2-5; D not resolved. The germline V gene encodes CDR1 SGHRS and CDR2 YFSETQ. The V and J ends lost 4 bases and 3 bases respectively, with 7 bases between them. The length of the CDR3 is 12 residues. CDR3 bases: TGCGCCAGCAGCGGAGACGAAGAGACCCAGTACTTC. This gives the protein CASSGDEETQYF. Using reference TRBV5-1 and TRBJ2-5 for the parts outside the CDR3, the full variable domain is KAGVTQTPRYLIKTRGQQVTLSCSPISGHRSVSWYQQTPGQGLQFLFEYFSETQRNKGNFPGRFSGRQFSNSRSEMNVSTLELGDSALYLCASSGDEETQYFGPGTRLLVL.

This clonotype turned up a few times. This chain connects TRBV20-1 to TRBJ2-7; 7 positions agree with TRBD2. Germline trimming cut 3 bases from V and 0 bases from J; bases unmatched to any gene: 2. Germline loops: CDR1 DFQATT, CDR2 SNEGSKA (reference sequence). The CDR3 is 13 amino acids. The CDR3 loop reads CSASRGDSYEQYF. The CDR3, as DNA: TGCAGTGCTAGTCGGGGGGACTCCTACGAGCAGTACTTC.

This clonotype has only a few counts. The chain recombines TRBV24-1 with TRBJ2-1; a possible D gene is TRBD1 (6 bases). With 4 bases removed from V and 4 bases from J, the gap between germline ends came to 10 bases. Germline CDR1 and CDR2: KGHDR and SFDVKD. CDR3 length: 14 amino acids. CDR3 sequence reads: CATSELDSYNEQFF. CDR3 nucleotides: TGTGCCACCAGTGAGCTGGACAGTTACAATGAGCAGTTCTTC.

This clonotype has a single count. The chain uses TRBV20-1 and TRBJ1-1; D is ambiguous. The germline gives CDR1 DFQATT, CDR2 SNEGSKA (reference sequence). Trimming took off 6 bases at V and 9 bases at J, with 26 bases between the two ends. This CDR3 is 15 amino acids long. CDR3 nucleotides: TGCAGTGCCCAAGATCGAGGAGGAGCGGCGACTAAAGCTTTCTTT. Translated, it gives CSAQDRGGAATKAFF.

This chain links TRBV28 with TRBJ2-7; 7 positions agree with TRBD1. Germline trimming cut 7 bases from V and 6 bases from J; bases unmatched to any gene: 15. Germline assignment: CDR1 MDHEN and CDR2 SYDVKM. The CDR3 length is 15 residues. The CDR3 nucleotides read TGTGCCAGCACCACCCCTCATGCAGGGGGTGGCGAGCAGTACTTC. Amino acids: CASTTPHAGGGEQYF. Looking up the rest from reference TRBV28 and TRBJ2-7 gives the full variable domain: DVKVTQSSRYLVKRTGEKVFLECVQDMDHENMFWYRQDPGLGLRLIYFSYDVKMKEKGDIPEGYSVSREKKERFSLILESASTNQTSMYLCASTTPHAGGGEQYFGPGTRLTVT.

J is TRBJ2-2 and V is TRBV29-1; D is undetermined. Germline assignment: CDR1 SQVTM and CDR2 ANQGSEA. V was trimmed by 1 base and J by 6 bases, leaving 6 bases between them. CDR3 length: 12 amino acids. The CDR3 here is CSVEGASGELFF. CDR3 nucleotide sequence: TGCAGCGTTGAAGGGGCGTCCGGGGAGCTGTTTTTT.

About this clonotype itself: Since a much larger clone is just one base distant, this may be a read error. The CDR3 reads CSVRTNPNTGELFF. The DNA for the CDR3 is TGCAGCGTTAGGACAAACCCAAACACCGGGGAGCTGTTTTTT. The chain links TRBV29-1 to TRBJ2-2, with D possibly matching TRBD1 (5 bases). CDR1 and CDR2 from the germline V gene are SQVTM and ANQGSEA. The CDR3 spans 14 residues. The germline V and J ends were trimmed by 5 bases and 2 bases, with 12 bases remaining between them.

This chain connects TRBV2 to TRBJ1-2; D remains ambiguous. The germline V gene encodes CDR1 SNHLY and CDR2 FYNNEI. Trimming pared 7 bases from V and 9 bases from J, leaving 15 bases between. The CDR3 covers 12 residues. The DNA for the CDR3 is TGTGCCAGCAAGCAGGAGTCTATGAGCTACACCTTC. Its protein product is CASKQESMSYTF. Using reference TRBV2 and TRBJ1-2 for the parts outside the CDR3, the full variable domain is EPEVTQTPSHQVTQMGQEVILRCVPISNHLYFYWYRQILGQKVEFLVSFYNNEISEKSEIFDDQFSVERPDGSNFTLKIRSTKLEDSAMYFCASKQESMSYTFGSGTRLTVV.

V is TRBV20-1 and J is TRBJ1-3; 9 bases match TRBD1. V shed 6 bases and J 0 bases; nucleotides not matched to a gene: 3. CDR3 size: 14 residues. Germline CDR1 is DFQATT and CDR2 is SNEGSKA (reference sequence). The CDR3 DNA is TGCAGTGCAACGACAGGGGGCTCTGGAAACACCATATATTTT. Its translation: CSATTGGSGNTIYF.

The J gene is TRBJ2-1, the V gene TRBV12-3 or TRBV12-4; 8 nucleotides align to TRBD1. Losses at the gene ends were 5 bases for V and 8 bases for J; bases not matched to a gene: 8. The CDR3 is made up of 14 amino acids. The CDR3 bases are TGTGCCAGCAGTCCTTATCAGGGGGCGGATGAGCAGTTCTTC. This sequence encodes CASSPYQGADEQFF.

The rearrangement links TRBV6-5 to TRBJ2-7; TRBD2 matches 7 bases. Per germline, CDR1 MNHEY and CDR2 SVGAGI. V was clipped by 2 bases and J by 1 base; unmatched bases: 5. The CDR3 totals 15 residues. CDR3 sequence: CASSYGGGGSYEQYF. In nucleotides, the CDR3 is TGTGCCAGCAGTTACGGGGGGGGAGGGTCCTACGAGCAGTACTTC.

This clonotype was seen a few times. V is TRBV20-1 and J is TRBJ2-1; 7 bases fit TRBD2. Germline V gene sequence: CDR1 DFQATT, CDR2 SNEGSKA (reference sequence). V shed 3 bases and J 0 bases; nucleotides not matched to a gene: 5. The CDR3 sequence is 15 residues long. Here the CDR3 DNA reads TGCAGTGCTAGTTGGGGGAGGGGCTCCTACAATGAGCAGTTCTTC. Translation: CSASWGRGSYNEQFF.

This clonotype was found once. The chain has TRBV6-5 and TRBJ2-3, with 9 bases matching TRBD2. The V gene's germline CDR1 is MNHEY and CDR2 SVGAGI. V was clipped by 1 base and J by 2 bases; unmatched bases: 7. This CDR3 comprises 17 residues. CDR3 DNA: TGTGCCAGCAGTTACTGGGCGGCGGGAGGGCTCACAGATACGCAGTATTTT. Protein product: CASSYWAAGGLTDTQYF.

The chain has TRBV11-2 and TRBJ2-3; 11 bases agree with TRBD2. This CDR3 region has 18 residues. The V gene end was trimmed by 1 base and the J gene end by 4 bases; junction bases not matched to a gene: 10. Germline V gene sequence: CDR1 SGHAT, CDR2 FQNNGV. CDR3 coding DNA: TGTGCCAGCAGCTTAGTGGGGACTAGCGGCGTTCGGGCAGATACGCAGTATTTT. Its translation is CASSLVGTSGVRADTQYF.

This clonotype was seen more than once but under ten times. The rearrangement links TRBV12-3 or TRBV12-4 to TRBJ2-5; TRBD2 matches at 8 bases. J was trimmed by 4 bases and V by 10 bases; bases with no gene match: 8. The CDR3 loop spans 13 amino acids. CDR3 bases: TGTGCCACGGGGGGGGTAAGGGGAGAGACCCAGTACTTC. Translated: CATGGVRGETQYF.

CDR3 residues: CASSPSTSVKNIQYF. DNA of the CDR3: TGTGCCAGCTCACCCTCGACTAGCGTAAAAAACATTCAGTACTTC. The chain employs TRBV18 and TRBJ2-4; 8 nucleotides align to TRBD2. The V gene's germline CDR1 is KGHSH and CDR2 LQKENI. V shed 3 bases, J shed 4 bases, and the junction held 5 bases outside the gene matches. This CDR3 is 15 amino acids long.

This chain connects TRBV20-1 to TRBJ2-5; TRBD2 might be the D (5 bases). CDR1 and CDR2 from the germline V gene are DFQATT and SNEGSKA (reference sequence). The CDR3 length is 13 residues. The V gene lost 0 bases and the J gene lost 4 bases, with 9 bases spanning the gap. The CDR3 protein is CSARERAGETQYF. The CDR3 DNA reads TGCAGTGCTAGAGAAAGGGCGGGAGAGACCCAGTACTTC.

This clonotype was counted between two and nine times. The chain is built from TRBV27 and TRBJ2-7, with D tentatively TRBD1 (6 bases). Germline V gives CDR1 MNHEY, CDR2 SMNVEV (reference sequence). The CDR3 has 14 residues. Between the trimmed V and J ends, which lost 6 bases and 4 bases, there was a span of 16 bases. CDR3 protein: CASRAKGHSYEQYF. CDR3 DNA sequence: TGTGCCAGCAGGGCCAAGGGACATTCTTACGAGCAGTACTTC.

Only a few counts were recorded for this clonotype. J is TRBJ1-1 and V is TRBV6-5, with TRBD1 matching over 10 bases. Germline loops: CDR1 MNHEY, CDR2 SVGAGI. The J segment lost 10 bases and the V segment lost 1 base, leaving 3 bases of the junction unmatched. The CDR3 covers 13 residues. The CDR3 nucleotides are TGTGCCAGCAGTTACTTCGGACAGGGGGTAGCTTTCTTT. This codes for CASSYFGQGVAFF.

This clonotype was detected a few times. This CDR3 is CASSLGGAPYEQYF. CDR3 DNA: TGTGCCAGCAGTTTGGGGGGGGCTCCCTACGAGCAGTACTTC. This chain joins TRBV12-3 or TRBV12-4 and TRBJ2-7; possible D gene TRBD2, 7 bases. The CDR3 consists of 14 residues. The V end was cut by 3 bases, the J end by 2 bases, with 11 bases between.